This T cell receptor beta chain was profiled in a study of post-analysis software for immune sequencing data. Overall study: There were relapsing-remitting, secondary progressive and progressive-relapsing multiple sclerosis among the disease courses included.

Concerning this clonotype: The antigen is undetermined.

Findings of the study overall: Normalized Chao1 diversity was significantly lower in multiple sclerosis patients than in controls. By F measure, samples from a shared preparation batch strongly co-clustered. Controls showed lower frequencies than patients for four to six TRBV segments, and TRBV5-6, TRBV5-1 and TRBV20-1 were among these.

V lost 1 base and J lost 8, with 9 bases in between. CDR3 size: 12 residues. Germline CDR1 DFQATT, CDR2 SNEGSKA (reference sequence). Prepared libraries of TCR beta cDNA carried unique molecular identifiers. Between roughly 1 and 10 million T cells gave rise to some 470,000 cDNA molecules. TCRdb reprocessed the PCR reads with MiXCR, giving one entry per CDR3 protein. The sample holds roughly 700,000 distinct CDR3 sequences; 25% to 30% are singletons and the top ten take around 0.56%. The receptor was derived from a girl aged 10 to 17 with multiple sclerosis. Sequences were obtained from blood. The chain uses TRBV20-1 and TRBJ2-1, with D hard to call. The CDR3 DNA reads TGCAGTGCTAGAGGTGTGGCGTATGAGCAGTTCTTC. Amino acids: CSARGVAYEQFF.